This TCR beta chain was observed in a study of T cells in Graves' hyperthyroidism and ophthalmopathy. About the research overall: Before any treatment, at initial diagnosis, peripheral blood was collected. General observations from the study: Most clonotypes that expanded in the thyroid above 0.001 also showed up in blood.

There were TCR beta CDR3 regions amplified from RNA transcripts. HTBI primers drove first-round RT-PCR of the TCR CDR3. One entry per CDR3 protein results from TCRdb running MiXCR on the multiplex PCR reads. Of approximately 200,000 distinct CDR3 sequences in the sample, about a sixth were seen once. V trimming: 8 bases; J trimming: 3 bases; junction bases outside the gene matches: 10. The CDR3 contains 14 residues. Germline loops: CDR1 SGHTA, CDR2 FQGNSA. Graves' hyperthyroidism is called stable when ophthalmopathy does not progress within 18 months. Clinical symptoms, serum thyroxine and TRAb, thyroid ultrasound and orbital computed tomography were used for the diagnoses. This clonotype has ten or more counts. Its antigen is unknown.

Sequenced: blood. The sequence derives from a middle-aged man with Graves' hyperthyroidism. The chain uses TRBV7-2 and TRBJ2-7; 7 nucleotides line up with TRBD1. CDR3 sequence (DNA): TGTGCCAGCCAGAGCACAGGGGTACACTACGAGCAGTACTTC. Amino acid sequence: CASQSTGVHYEQYF.